The 22 T cell receptor beta chains reported below all come from one sample, sequenced in a study of T cells of healthy individuals. TCRdb re-analysed the 5' RACE reads in MiXCR, keeping a single row per CDR3 protein. The sample includes about 96,000 distinct CDR3 sequences, 15% to 20% seen only once; the top ten take more than 5.5%. The receptors here all came from a human donor in good health.

This clonotype occurred a few times. The J gene is TRBJ1-2, the V gene TRBV12-5; D ambiguous. Germline CDR1 LGHNT, CDR2 FRNRAP. CDR3 length: 12 residues. V was pared by 4 bases and J by 6 bases, with 9 bases between. CDR3 residues: CASGSRSHGYTF. CDR3 DNA: TGTGCTAGTGGTTCGAGGTCCCATGGCTACACCTTC.

The rearrangement links TRBV20-1 to TRBJ2-7, with D maybe TRBD2 (6 bases). This CDR3 region has 14 residues. Per germline, CDR1 DFQATT and CDR2 SNEGSKA (reference sequence). Trimming cost V 6 bases and J 5 bases, with 20 bases left between them. CDR3 nucleotides: TGCAGTGCAAAGCCGGGACTGAGAACGGACGAGCAGTACTTC. Protein: CSAKPGLRTDEQYF.

This clonotype appeared once. The rearrangement joins TRBV18 to TRBJ2-5; D possibly uses TRBD1 or TRBD2 (5 bases each). Germline assignment: CDR1 KGHSH and CDR2 LQKENI. This CDR3 is built from 15 residues. The V and J ends lost 6 bases and 3 bases respectively, with 17 bases between them. The CDR3 DNA reads as TGTGCCAGCTCCTCCTGGCGAGGGGTAGAAGAGACCCAGTACTTC. Its translation: CASSSWRGVEETQYF.

This clonotype was seen a handful of times. The CDR3 is CASSLGFRRFQETQYF. In DNA form, the CDR3 reads TGCGCCAGCAGCTTGGGATTTCGGCGGTTCCAAGAGACCCAGTACTTC. The J gene is TRBJ2-5, the V gene TRBV5-1; D is ambiguous. There are 16 residues in the CDR3. The ends were cut back, 0 bases at V and 1 base at J, with 13 bases in the middle. The germline gives CDR1 SGHRS, CDR2 YFSETQ.

This clonotype was recorded a few times. This chain uses TRBV7-6 with TRBJ1-1; TRBD1 might be the D (5 bases). This CDR3 has 13 residues. Germline CDR1 reads SGHVS; CDR2 reads FNYEAQ. The germline V and J ends were trimmed by 2 bases and 4 bases, with 8 bases remaining between them. CDR3 sequence (DNA): TGTGCCAGCAGCTTAAGGCAGGGCACTGAAGCTTTCTTT. Translated: CASSLRQGTEAFF.

This clonotype was recorded at least ten times. Because it lacks the conserved phenylalanine or tryptophan at the end, this CDR3 is likely a read error. The J gene is TRBJ1-1, the V gene TRBV5-1, with D possibly TRBD1 on 6 matching bases. Germline V gives CDR1 SGHRS, CDR2 YFSETQ. Trimming shortened V by 7 bases and J by 0 bases, and 10 bases separated the two germline ends. The CDR3 length is 13 residues. CDR3 coding DNA: TGCGCCAGCCGGGACATCATGAACACTGAAGCTTTCCTT. Translating gives CASRDIMNTEAFL.

CDR3 sequence: CASSFREGQPQHF. The CDR3 nucleotides are TGTGCCAGCAGTTTTAGGGAGGGACAGCCCCAGCATTTT. This chain links TRBV12-3 or TRBV12-4 with TRBJ1-5; D is ambiguous. This CDR3 region has 13 residues. V dropped 3 bases and J dropped 7 bases, with 10 bases sitting between them.

V gene TRBV27 combines with J gene TRBJ1-1, with 10 bases that match TRBD1. This CDR3 region has 16 residues. The junction had 10 bases not matched to a gene; V was cut back by 6 bases and J by 3 bases. Germline CDR1 MNHEY, CDR2 SMNVEV (reference sequence). CDR3 coding DNA: TGTGCCAGCAGGCCCCGACTGACAGGGGGCGACACTGAAGCTTTCTTT. Translation: CASRPRLTGGDTEAFF.

The rearrangement links TRBV5-6 to TRBJ1-6; TRBD1 aligns across 7 bases. The germline V gene has CDR1 SGHDT and CDR2 YYEEEE. J gave up 5 bases and V 2 bases, and 4 bases lay outside the gene matches. The CDR3 totals 15 residues. The CDR3 DNA follows: TGTGCCAGCAGCTTTCCGGGACAGAATAATTCACCCCTCCACTTT. Its protein is CASSFPGQNNSPLHF.

The V and J genes are TRBV7-2 and TRBJ2-5; 10 bases align to TRBD2. With V trimmed by 5 bases and J by 7 bases, 13 bases remained unmatched. In germline, CDR1 is SGHTA, CDR2 FQGNSA. The CDR3 sequence is 16 residues long. The CDR3 loop reads CASSPPSGGPTGTQYF. The CDR3 DNA is TGTGCCAGCAGCCCCCCTAGCGGGGGACCTACGGGGACCCAGTACTTC.

This clonotype turned up a few times. The chain uses TRBV6-5 and TRBJ2-4; 10 positions match TRBD2. This CDR3 is 19 amino acids long. V lost 6 bases to trimming and J lost 0 bases; unmatched junction nucleotides: 14. CDR1 is MNHEY and CDR2 is SVGAGI in the germline V gene. DNA for the CDR3: TGTGCCAGCAGCCCCCGAGGGACTAGCGTTTCGGTAGCCAAAAACATTCAGTACTTC. Protein: CASSPRGTSVSVAKNIQYF.

The chain employs TRBV20-1 and TRBJ2-2; D remains unclear. V shed 0 bases and J shed 0 bases, with 5 bases lying between them. The CDR3 has 14 residues. Germline values: CDR1 DFQATT, CDR2 SNEGSKA (reference sequence). CDR3 sequence (DNA): TGCAGTGCTAGAGATTGGACGAACACCGGGGAGCTGTTTTTT. Translated: CSARDWTNTGELFF.

This clonotype was counted ten times or more. This sequence joins TRBV20-1 and TRBJ2-1; no definite D call. In germline, CDR1 is DFQATT, CDR2 SNEGSKA (reference sequence). V was shortened by 3 bases and J by 0 bases, with 9 bases between the two germline ends. The length of the CDR3 is 14 residues. The CDR3 here is CSARTQSSYNEQFF. The CDR3 DNA reads as TGCAGTGCTAGGACTCAAAGCTCCTACAATGAGCAGTTCTTC.

This sequence joins TRBV5-1 and TRBJ2-1; D is ambiguous. Germline V gene lookup returns CDR1 SGHRS and CDR2 YFSETQ. The CDR3 length is 13 residues. The germline V and J ends were trimmed by 1 base and 7 bases, with 9 bases remaining between them. The CDR3 protein is CASSLWQANEQFF. As DNA, the CDR3 is TGCGCCAGCAGCTTGTGGCAGGCAAATGAGCAGTTCTTC.

This clonotype was picked up a small number of times. This sequence joins TRBV5-5 and TRBJ2-7; TRBD2 matches 8 bases. The trim removed 3 bases at V and 5 bases at J, leaving 7 bases unmatched. The V gene's germline CDR1 is SGHKS and CDR2 YYEKEE (reference sequence). This CDR3 has 14 amino acids. The CDR3: CASSSSGTRDEQYF. CDR3 nucleotide sequence: TGTGCCAGCAGCTCCTCCGGGACTAGGGACGAGCAGTACTTC.

The CDR3 nucleotides are TGCAGCGTTGAAGATCCGGGACAGTCCACCGGGGAGCTGTTTTTT. Protein sequence: CSVEDPGQSTGELFF. The J gene is TRBJ2-2, the V gene TRBV29-1; the match to TRBD1 covers 7 bases. CDR3 length equals 15 residues. Germline V CDR1 and CDR2: SQVTM, ANQGSEA. V shed 0 bases and J 4 bases; nucleotides not matched to a gene: 5.

The chain joins TRBV7-8 to TRBJ2-2; possible D gene TRBD1, 5 bases. The CDR3 length is 15 residues. Germline CDR1 and CDR2: SGHVS and FQNEAQ. V lost 1 base and J 4 bases, leaving 10 bases between the germline ends. Written as DNA, the CDR3 is TGTGCCAGCAGCTTAGAACGGACAAGCACCGGGGAGCTGTTTTTT. It translates to CASSLERTSTGELFF. The full variable domain, rest sourced from reference TRBV7-8 and TRBJ2-2, is GAGVSQSPRYKVAKRGQDVALRCDPISGHVSLFWYQQALGQGPEFLTYFQNEAQLDKSGLPSDRFFAERPEGSVSTLKIQRTQQEDSAVYLCASSLERTSTGELFFGEGSRLTVL.

This clonotype has ten or more counts. The chain links TRBV5-1 to TRBJ2-2; D not certain. CDR3 size: 13 residues. CDR1 is SGHRS, CDR2 YFSETQ, per germline. V was trimmed by 2 bases and J by 1 base, leaving 3 bases between them. The chain's CDR3 is CASSLRNTGELFF. CDR3 bases: TGCGCCAGCAGCTTAAGGAACACCGGGGAGCTGTTTTTT.

This sequence joins TRBV30 and TRBJ2-7, with D hard to call. The V end lost 5 bases, the J end lost 0 bases, and 5 bases lay between the germline ends. The CDR3 contains 11 residues. The germline V gene encodes CDR1 GTSNPN and CDR2 SVGIG (reference sequence). The CDR3 is CAWGTSYEQYF. The CDR3 DNA reads as TGTGCCTGGGGCACCTCCTACGAGCAGTACTTC.

This clonotype was counted ten times or more. V gene TRBV12-3 or TRBV12-4 combines with J gene TRBJ2-1; 12 bases line up with TRBD2. V dropped 7 bases and J dropped 1; count of bases not matched to a gene: 11. The CDR3 loop spans 18 amino acids. The CDR3 DNA sequence: TGTGCCAGCACCCCGGCCATCGGACTAGCGGGATCCTACAATGAGCAGTTCTTC. This sequence encodes CASTPAIGLAGSYNEQFF.

The rearrangement uses TRBV28 and TRBJ1-1; the D gene is possibly TRBD1 (6 bases). Germline CDR1 MDHEN, CDR2 SYDVKM. Between the trimmed V and J ends, which lost 10 bases and 10 bases, there was a span of 19 bases. This CDR3 spans 12 amino acids. The CDR3 sequence is CATMDAGQRAFF. CDR3 coding DNA: TGTGCCACCATGGATGCCGGACAGCGAGCTTTCTTT.

The CDR3 coding sequence is TGCGCCAGCAGTGAGAGGGATGGGGTTAATCAGCCCCAGCATTTT. Translation: CASSERDGVNQPQHF. The V and J genes are TRBV10-2 and TRBJ1-5; no clear D. This CDR3 has 15 residues. V gave up 2 bases and J gave up 4 bases, with 12 bases separating them. Germline V CDR1 and CDR2: WSHSY, SAAADI.